In this sample, the clone carrying this T cell receptor beta chain turned up a few times. The antigen is undetermined. Combining a sample-barcoded 5' primer with a J-beta primer mix, a second PCR ran for roughly 7 to 12 cycles. MiXCR was run by TCRdb on the 5' RACE reads, yielding one entry per CDR3 protein. Here the sample spans some 640,000 distinct CDR3 sequences, around 48% being singletons. The sample is drawn from a study of blood T cells in healthy people across ages. The CDR3 spans 14 residues. CDR1 DFQATT and CDR2 SNEGSKA come from the germline V gene (reference sequence). Trimming shortened V by 1 base and J by 1 base, and 11 bases separated the two germline ends. General study results and limits: Naive T cell percentage and TCR beta diversity correlated strongly. Since the PBMCs were unsorted, naive and antigen-experienced cells could not be conclusively compared.

The sequenced sample consisted of blood. This chain joins TRBV20-1 and TRBJ2-7, with a weak D call TRBD1 (7 bases). The receptor was isolated from a woman aged 55-70 years in good health. This CDR3 reads CSARGTGLSYEQYF. CDR3 DNA sequence: TGCAGTGCTAGAGGGACAGGACTATCCTACGAGCAGTACTTC.